This TCR beta chain is drawn from a study of blood T cells in healthy people across ages. Whole-study context: For every two T cells, template switching captured about one barcoded beta molecule. Overall study results and limits: Nothing was known about donor CMV status, and this possibly confounded expanded clonotype changes.

Germline V gives CDR1 SEHNR, CDR2 FQNEAQ (reference sequence). With V trimmed by 1 base and J by 6 bases, 8 bases remained unmatched. This CDR3 is 16 amino acids long. As concerns this clonotype: As yet, its antigen is unknown.

Primers used in a second PCR of roughly 6 to 11 cycles were a sample-barcoded 5' primer and a J-beta primer mix. Every cDNA molecule bore a tag from a template-switch adaptor containing 12 random nucleotides. One entry per CDR3 protein, called by TCRdb with MiXCR from the 5' RACE reads. The sample gives 730,000 or so distinct CDR3 sequences, approximately 43% of which show up once; approximately 22% is in the top ten. The receptor comes from a woman aged 55-70 years in good health. The sample taken for sequencing was blood. The chain carries TRBV7-9 and TRBJ2-3; 9 bases align to TRBD2. The CDR3 DNA is TGTGCCAGCAGCTTAGGAGCGGGAGGCTACGCGGATACGCAGTATTTT. Translated: CASSLGAGGYADTQYF.